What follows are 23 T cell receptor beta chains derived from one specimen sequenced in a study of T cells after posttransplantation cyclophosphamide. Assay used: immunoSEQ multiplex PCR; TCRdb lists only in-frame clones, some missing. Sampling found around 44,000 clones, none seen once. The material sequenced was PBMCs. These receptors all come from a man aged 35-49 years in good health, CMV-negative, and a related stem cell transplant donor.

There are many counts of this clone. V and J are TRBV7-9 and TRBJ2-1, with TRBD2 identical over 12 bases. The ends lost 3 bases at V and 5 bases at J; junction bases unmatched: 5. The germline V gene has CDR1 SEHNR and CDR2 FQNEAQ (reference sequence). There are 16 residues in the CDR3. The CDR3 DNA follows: TGTGCCAGCAGCTTCTTGGGACTAGCGGGCCACAATGAGCAGTTCTTC. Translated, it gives CASSFLGLAGHNEQFF. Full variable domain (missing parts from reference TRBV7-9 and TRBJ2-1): DTGVSQNPRHKITKRGQNVTFRCDPISEHNRLYWYRQTLGQGPEFLTYFQNEAQLEKSRLLSDRFSAERPKGSFSTLEIQRTEQGDSAMYLCASSFLGLAGHNEQFFGPGTRLTVL.

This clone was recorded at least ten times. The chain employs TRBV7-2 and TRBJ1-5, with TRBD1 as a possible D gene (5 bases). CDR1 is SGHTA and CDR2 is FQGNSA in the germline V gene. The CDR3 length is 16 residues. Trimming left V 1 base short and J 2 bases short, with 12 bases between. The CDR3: CASSLEGSRGNQPQHF. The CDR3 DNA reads TGTGCCAGCAGCTTAGAGGGTAGCAGGGGCAATCAGCCCCAGCATTTT.

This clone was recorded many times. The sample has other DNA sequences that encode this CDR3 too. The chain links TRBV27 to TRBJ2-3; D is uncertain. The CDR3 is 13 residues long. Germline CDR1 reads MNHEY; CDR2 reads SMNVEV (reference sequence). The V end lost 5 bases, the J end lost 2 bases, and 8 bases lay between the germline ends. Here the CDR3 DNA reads TGTGCCAGCAGTGTTCGGTCCACAGATACGCAGTATTTT. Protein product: CASSVRSTDTQYF.

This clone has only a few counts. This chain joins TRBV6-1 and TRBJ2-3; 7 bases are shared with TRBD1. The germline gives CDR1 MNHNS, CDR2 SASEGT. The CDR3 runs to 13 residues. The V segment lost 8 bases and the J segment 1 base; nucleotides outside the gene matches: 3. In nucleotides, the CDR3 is TGTGCCAGCTACGGACAGGGCACAGATACGCAGTATTTT. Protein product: CASYGQGTDTQYF.

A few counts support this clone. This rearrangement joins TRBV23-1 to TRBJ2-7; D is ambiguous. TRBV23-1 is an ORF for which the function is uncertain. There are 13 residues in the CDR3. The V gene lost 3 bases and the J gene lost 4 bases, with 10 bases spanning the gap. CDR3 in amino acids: CASSHGGTYEQYF. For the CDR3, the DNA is TGCGCCAGCAGTCATGGTGGCACATACGAGCAGTACTTC.

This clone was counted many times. CDR3 in amino acids: CASSLRYRGANTEAFF. The CDR3 DNA reads TGCGCCAGCAGCTTGAGATATCGGGGGGCGAACACTGAAGCTTTCTTT. This chain connects TRBV5-1 to TRBJ1-1; the D gene is possibly TRBD1 (6 bases). This CDR3 has 16 amino acids. CDR1 is SGHRS and CDR2 is YFSETQ in the germline V gene. Trimming removed 1 base at V and 1 base at J, with 14 bases between.

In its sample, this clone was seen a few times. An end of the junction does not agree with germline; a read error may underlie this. The chain's CDR3 is CASSRSGDYDEQFF. CDR3 nucleotides: TGCGCCAGCAGCCGGTCAGGGGACTACGATGAGCAGTTCTTC. V is TRBV4-1 and J is TRBJ2-1, with D possibly TRBD2 on 7 matching bases. Germline loops: CDR1 MGHRA, CDR2 YSYEKL. There are 14 residues in the CDR3.

This chain's CDR3 is CASSLYGGTGELFF. The CDR3 DNA sequence: TGTGCCAGCAGCTTATACGGGGGGACCGGGGAGCTGTTTTTT. The V call is TRBV7-6, the J call TRBJ2-2; 7 nucleotides match TRBD2. Germline V CDR1 and CDR2: SGHVS, FNYEAQ. CDR3 length equals 14 residues. V lost 2 bases and J lost 5; bases outside the gene matches: 2.

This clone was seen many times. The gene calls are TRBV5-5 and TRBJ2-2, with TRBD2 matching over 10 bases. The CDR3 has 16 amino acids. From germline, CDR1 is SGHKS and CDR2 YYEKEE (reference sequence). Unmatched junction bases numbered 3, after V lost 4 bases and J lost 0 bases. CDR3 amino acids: CASSRSGGTNTGELFF. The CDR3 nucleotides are TGTGCCAGCAGCCGTAGCGGGGGGACGAACACCGGGGAGCTGTTTTTT. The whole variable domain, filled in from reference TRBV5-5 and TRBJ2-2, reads DAGVTQSPTHLIKTRGQQVTLRCSPISGHKSVSWYQQVLGQGPQFIFQYYEKEERGRGNFPDRFSARQFPNYSSELNVNALLLGDSALYLCASSRSGGTNTGELFFGEGSRLTVL.

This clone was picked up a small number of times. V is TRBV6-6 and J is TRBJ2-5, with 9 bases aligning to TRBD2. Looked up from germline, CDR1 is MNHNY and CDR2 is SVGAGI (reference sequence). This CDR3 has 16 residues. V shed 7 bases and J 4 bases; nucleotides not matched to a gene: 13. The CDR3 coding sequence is TGTGCCAGCACATTCGCCGCGGGGGGGAGGGCAGAGACCCAGTACTTC. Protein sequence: CASTFAAGGRAETQYF.

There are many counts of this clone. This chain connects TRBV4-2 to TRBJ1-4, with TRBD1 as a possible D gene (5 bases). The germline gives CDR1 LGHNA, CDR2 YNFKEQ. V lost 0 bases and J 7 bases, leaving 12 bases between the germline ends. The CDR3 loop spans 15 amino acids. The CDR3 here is CASSQESGDGEKLFF. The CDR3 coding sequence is TGTGCCAGCAGCCAAGAATCGGGGGACGGTGAAAAACTGTTTTTT.

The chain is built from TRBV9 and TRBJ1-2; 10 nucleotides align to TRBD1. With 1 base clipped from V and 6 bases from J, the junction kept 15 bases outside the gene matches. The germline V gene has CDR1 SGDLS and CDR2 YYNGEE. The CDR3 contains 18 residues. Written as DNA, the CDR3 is TGTGCCAGCAGCGTATCCTCCAGGGCGACAGGGGGCGACGATGGCTACACCTTC. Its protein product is CASSVSSRATGGDDGYTF.

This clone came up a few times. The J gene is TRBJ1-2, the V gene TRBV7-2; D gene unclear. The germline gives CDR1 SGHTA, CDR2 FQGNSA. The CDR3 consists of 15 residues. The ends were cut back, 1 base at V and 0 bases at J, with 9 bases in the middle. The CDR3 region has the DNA TGTGCCAGCAGCTTAGACAGTTCTTCTAACTATGGCTACACCTTC. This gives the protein CASSLDSSSNYGYTF.

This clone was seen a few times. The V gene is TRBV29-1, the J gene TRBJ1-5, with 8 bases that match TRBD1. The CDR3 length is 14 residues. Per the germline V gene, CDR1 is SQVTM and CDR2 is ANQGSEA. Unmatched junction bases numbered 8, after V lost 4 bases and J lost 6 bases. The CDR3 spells CSVVDRDRSQPQHF. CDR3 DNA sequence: TGCAGCGTTGTCGACAGGGACAGGAGTCAGCCCCAGCATTTT.

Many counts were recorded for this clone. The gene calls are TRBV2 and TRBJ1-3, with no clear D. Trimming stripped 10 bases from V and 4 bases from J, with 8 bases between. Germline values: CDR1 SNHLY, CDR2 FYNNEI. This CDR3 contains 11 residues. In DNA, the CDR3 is TGTGCCACGGGGATGGGAAACACCATATATTTT. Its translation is CATGMGNTIYF. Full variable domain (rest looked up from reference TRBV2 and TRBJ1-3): EPEVTQTPSHQVTQMGQEVILRCVPISNHLYFYWYRQILGQKVEFLVSFYNNEISEKSEIFDDQFSVERPDGSNFTLKIRSTKLEDSAMYFCATGMGNTIYFGEGSWLTVV.

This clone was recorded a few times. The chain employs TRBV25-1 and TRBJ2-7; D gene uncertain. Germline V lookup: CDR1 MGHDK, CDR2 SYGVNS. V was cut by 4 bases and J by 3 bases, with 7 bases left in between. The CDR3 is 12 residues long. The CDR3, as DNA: TGTGCCAGCAGTGCCCAGTACTACGAGCAGTACTTC. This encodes CASSAQYYEQYF.

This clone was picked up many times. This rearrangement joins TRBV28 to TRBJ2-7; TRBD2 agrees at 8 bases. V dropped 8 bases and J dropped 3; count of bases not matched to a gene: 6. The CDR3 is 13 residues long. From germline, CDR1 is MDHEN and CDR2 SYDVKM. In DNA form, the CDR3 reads TGTGCCAGCCAAGCGGGAGACCGCTACGAGCAGTACGTC. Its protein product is CASQAGDRYEQYV.

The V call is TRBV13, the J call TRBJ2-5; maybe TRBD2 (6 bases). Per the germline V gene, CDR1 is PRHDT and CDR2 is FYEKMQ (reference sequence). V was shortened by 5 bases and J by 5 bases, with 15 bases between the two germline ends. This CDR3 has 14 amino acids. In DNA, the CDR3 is TGTGCCAGCAGCCAAGCTAGCGTCCGGGAGACCCAGTACTTC. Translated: CASSQASVRETQYF.

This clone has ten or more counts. CDR3 DNA: TGTGCCAGCAGCTTCAGGGTTATGAACACCGGGGAGCTGTTTTTT. This translates into CASSFRVMNTGELFF. The V gene is TRBV7-9, the J gene TRBJ2-2; TRBD1 might be the D (5 bases). Trimming removed 3 bases from V and 1 base from J, with 9 bases in between. CDR3 length: 15 residues. Looked up from germline, CDR1 is SEHNR and CDR2 is FQNEAQ (reference sequence). Together with reference TRBV7-9 and TRBJ2-2, the CDR3 gives the full variable domain: DTGVSQNPRHKITKRGQNVTFRCDPISEHNRLYWYRQTLGQGPEFLTYFQNEAQLEKSRLLSDRFSAERPKGSFSTLEIQRTEQGDSAMYLCASSFRVMNTGELFFGEGSRLTVL.

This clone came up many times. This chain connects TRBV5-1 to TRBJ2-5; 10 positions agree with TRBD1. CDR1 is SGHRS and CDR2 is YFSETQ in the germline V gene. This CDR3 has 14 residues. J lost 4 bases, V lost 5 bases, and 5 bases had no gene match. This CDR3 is CASSQTGGLETQYF. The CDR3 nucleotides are TGCGCCAGCAGTCAGACAGGGGGCTTAGAGACCCAGTACTTC.

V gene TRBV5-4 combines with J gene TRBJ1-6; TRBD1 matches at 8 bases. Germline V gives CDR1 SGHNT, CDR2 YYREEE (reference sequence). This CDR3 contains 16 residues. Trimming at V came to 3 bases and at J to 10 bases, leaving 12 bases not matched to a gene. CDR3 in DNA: TGTGCCAGCAGCTCGGGACAGGCGGGGGTGGAATCACCCCTCCACTTT. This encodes CASSSGQAGVESPLHF.

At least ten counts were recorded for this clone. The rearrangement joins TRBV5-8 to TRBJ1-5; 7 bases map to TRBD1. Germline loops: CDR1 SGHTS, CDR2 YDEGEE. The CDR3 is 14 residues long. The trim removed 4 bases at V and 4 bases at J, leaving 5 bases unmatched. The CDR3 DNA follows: TGTGCCAGCAGCATCAGGGGGGAGAATCAGCCCCAGCATTTT. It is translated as CASSIRGENQPQHF. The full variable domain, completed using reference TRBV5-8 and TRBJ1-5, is EAGVTQSPTHLIKTRGQQATLRCSPISGHTSVYWYQQALGLGLQFLLWYDEGEERNRGNFPPRFSGRQFPNYSSELNVNALELEDSALYLCASSIRGENQPQHFGDGTRLSIL.

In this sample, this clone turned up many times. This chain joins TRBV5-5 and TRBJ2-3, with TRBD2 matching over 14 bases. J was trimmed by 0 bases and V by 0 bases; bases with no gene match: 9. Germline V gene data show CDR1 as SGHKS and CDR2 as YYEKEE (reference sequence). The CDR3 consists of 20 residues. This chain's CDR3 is CASSLGPGTSGGASTDTQYF. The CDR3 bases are TGTGCCAGCAGCTTGGGCCCCGGGACTAGCGGGGGAGCTAGCACAGATACGCAGTATTTT.